A selection of T cell receptor beta chains follows, all from one sample in a study of cytomegalovirus exposure and HLA in healthy donors. Profiled with immunoSEQ multiplex PCR; TCRdb holds only in-frame clones, not every one. The sample lists 90,000 to 120,000 clones, around 62% seen once, with less than 4.5% in the top ten. The sample comprised PBMCs. The source is a man aged 25-45 years in good health and CMV-seropositive. The CDR3 runs from the conserved cysteine through the conserved F or W. Each record gives: J gene, D gene, V gene, clone size, CDR3 protein, CDR3 DNA. A D gene is named only where the DNA matches it firmly. Not all rows give a size; the values are once, few, many and, for expanded clones, a class.

TRBJ2-2 | - | TRBV19 | - | CASRIVGLLNTGELFF | TGTGCCAGTCGAATAGTAGGACTATTGAACACCGGGGAGCTGTTTTTT
TRBJ2-7 | TRBD1 | TRBV27 | - | CATRQGATLPEQYF | TGTGCCACCAGACAGGGGGCGACCCTTCCCGAGCAGTACTTC
TRBJ2-7 | - | TRBV6-6 | - | CASSYLQGDGYEQYF | TGTGCCAGCAGTTACTTACAGGGTGATGGTTACGAGCAGTACTTC
TRBJ1-5 | TRBD1 | TRBV7-6 | few | CASSPGQDNQPQHF | TGTGCCAGCAGCCCGGGACAGGACAATCAGCCCCAGCATTTT
TRBJ2-7 | TRBD1 | TRBV19 | - | CASSPDRGGSYEQYF | TGTGCCAGTAGTCCCGACAGGGGGGGCTCCTACGAGCAGTACTTC
TRBJ1-2 | - | TRBV5-4 | few | CASFRDTETGYGYTF | TGTGCCAGTTTCCGGGACACGGAAACTGGCTATGGCTACACCTTC
TRBJ2-6 | TRBD1 | TRBV29-1 | - | CSVEGGQGLAGANVLTF | TGCAGCGTTGAAGGGGGACAGGGGCTAGCTGGGGCCAACGTCCTGACTTTC
TRBJ1-2 | - | TRBV21-1 | few | CASSKDPGQGDYGYTF | TGTGCCAGCAGCAAAGACCCCGGACAGGGAGACTATGGCTACACCTTC
TRBJ2-3 | TRBD2 | TRBV5-1 | - | CASSLRPGTSGEGTQYF | TGCGCCAGCAGTCTTCGCCCCGGGACTAGCGGGGAGGGTACGCAGTATTTT
TRBJ1-1 | - | TRBV19 | - | CASSRPGQYMNTEAFF | TGTGCCAGTAGTAGACCCGGACAGTACATGAACACTGAAGCTTTCTTT
TRBJ2-3 | TRBD1 | TRBV13 | - | CASSDGTGDSTDTQYF | TGTGCCAGCAGCGATGGGACAGGGGATAGCACAGATACGCAGTATTTT
TRBJ2-5 | - | TRBV4-1 | - | CASSQNRETQYF | TGCGCCAGCAGCCAGAACCGGGAGACCCAGTACTTC
TRBJ1-3 | - | TRBV7-9 | - | CATSASGNTIYF | TGTGCCACTAGTGCCTCTGGAAACACCATATATTTT
TRBJ1-5 | - | TRBV7-3 | - | CARHRAGGNQPQHF | TGTGCCAGGCATCGGGCCGGCGGGAATCAGCCCCAGCATTTT
TRBJ1-4 | - | TRBV13 | - | CASSLGQVAVGPEKLFF | TGTGCCAGCAGCCTGGGGCAGGTTGCGGTTGGGCCTGAAAAACTGTTTTTT
TRBJ2-1 | TRBD1 | TRBV25-1 | - | CASSPLDREQRQFF | TGTGCCAGCAGCCCCCTCGACAGGGAACAACGGCAGTTCTTC
TRBJ1-4 | - | TRBV29-1 | - | CSATDRTNEKLFF | TGCAGCGCGACCGACAGAACTAATGAAAAACTGTTTTTT
TRBJ1-3 | - | TRBV5-1 | - | CASSLAGHFYGNTIYF | TGCGCCAGCAGCTTGGCGGGACATTTTTACGGAAACACCATATATTTT
TRBJ1-2 | - | TRBV5-4 | few | CASSLQGTNYGYTF | TGTGCCAGCAGTTTACAGGGTACTAACTATGGCTACACCTTC
TRBJ1-2 | TRBD1 | TRBV19 | - | CASRKGTGEYYGYTF | TGTGCCAGTAGGAAGGGGACAGGGGAATACTATGGCTACACCTTC
TRBJ1-1 | - | TRBV5-4 | few | CASSLGRNTEAFF | TGTGCCAGCAGCTTGGGCAGGAACACTGAAGCTTTCTTT
TRBJ1-3 | - | TRBV5-6 | - | CASRPDLNKRTSGNTIYF | TGTGCCAGCAGGCCGGACTTGAATAAAAGGACCTCTGGAAACACCATATATTTT
TRBJ1-2 | - | TRBV7-9 | once | CASSEDSYGYTF | TGTGCCAGCAGCGAGGACAGCTATGGCTACACCTTC
TRBJ2-1 | TRBD1 | TRBV13 | - | CASSPTGGEQFF | TGTGCCAGCAGCCCGACAGGGGGTGAGCAGTTCTTC
TRBJ1-2 | - | TRBV30 | - | CAWSRDYGYTF | TGTGCCTGGTCGAGAGACTATGGCTACACCTTC
TRBJ2-6 | - | TRBV19 | - | CASREGGYFPGANVLTF | TGTGCCAGTAGGGAGGGTGGTTATTTCCCTGGGGCCAACGTCCTGACTTTC
TRBJ2-3 | TRBD2 | TRBV7-2 | - | CASSLERASSGGSAQYF | TGTGCCAGCAGCTTAGAGAGGGCGTCTAGCGGGGGGTCGGCGCAGTATTTT
TRBJ1-2 | - | TRBV27 | - | CASSQDAESGGYTF | TGTGCCAGCAGCCAGGACGCAGAAAGCGGAGGCTACACCTTC
TRBJ2-2 | TRBD1 | TRBV6-1 | few | CASSEQGAVGELFF | TGTGCCAGCAGTGAGCAGGGGGCGGTCGGGGAGCTGTTTTTT
TRBJ2-7 | TRBD1 | TRBV10-3 | - | CAISYGTGPYEQYF | TGTGCCATCAGTTATGGGACAGGCCCATACGAGCAGTACTTC
TRBJ2-7 | - | TRBV5-1 | - | CASSLVAQANEQYF | TGCGCCAGCAGCTTGGTAGCACAGGCCAACGAGCAGTACTTC
TRBJ2-2 | TRBD1 | TRBV5-1 | - | CASSPGGGETGELFF | TGCGCCAGCAGCCCAGGGGGCGGAGAGACCGGGGAGCTGTTTTTT
TRBJ1-1 | - | TRBV5-1 | once | CASSLGTRAEAFF | TGCGCCAGCAGCTTAGGTACGAGGGCTGAAGCTTTCTTT
TRBJ1-6 | TRBD1 | TRBV5-1 | - | CASSYTGGNSPLHF | TGCGCCAGCAGCTATACAGGGGGTAATTCACCCCTCCACTTT
TRBJ2-7 | TRBD2 | TRBV7-8 | - | CASSSPSGGVSEQYF | TGTGCCAGCAGCTCTCCTAGCGGGGGGGTATCCGAGCAGTACTTC
TRBJ1-2 | - | TRBV5-1 | - | CASSLSSPNYGYTF | TGCGCCAGCAGCTTGTCGAGCCCTAACTATGGCTACACCTTC
TRBJ2-1 | TRBD2 | TRBV9 | - | CASSVGGGTYNEQFF | TGTGCCAGCAGCGTTGGCGGGGGGACCTACAATGAGCAGTTCTTC
TRBJ2-5 | TRBD1 | TRBV28 | few | CASSPGQEETQYF | TGTGCCAGCAGTCCTGGACAGGAAGAGACCCAGTACTTC
TRBJ2-1 | TRBD2 | TRBV5-1 | - | CASSRGLAGDEQFF | TGCGCCAGCAGCAGGGGACTAGCGGGTGATGAGCAGTTCTTC
TRBJ2-3 | - | TRBV5-1 | - | CASSLSPLNTDTQYF | TGCGCCAGCAGCTTGAGCCCTCTGAACACAGATACGCAGTATTTT
TRBJ2-3 | - | TRBV27 | few | CASSPQGDTQYF | TGTGCCAGCAGTCCTCAGGGAGATACGCAGTATTTT
TRBJ1-6 | - | TRBV6-1 | - | CASSETGLYSPLHF | TGTGCCAGCAGTGAAACGGGGTTGTACTCACCCCTCCACTTT
TRBJ2-4 | - | TRBV5-8 | - | CASSSGQLAKNIQYF | TGTGCCAGCAGCTCCGGACAGCTAGCCAAAAACATTCAGTACTTC
TRBJ1-1 | - | TRBV6-5 | few | CASSTRSGEGTEAFF | TGTGCCAGCAGTACCCGATCAGGGGAGGGCACTGAAGCTTTCTTT
TRBJ2-7 | TRBD2 | TRBV2 | - | CASHGLAGAYEQYF | TGTGCCAGCCATGGACTAGCGGGGGCCTACGAGCAGTACTTC
TRBJ2-7 | - | TRBV10-3 | few | CAISESEGSYEQYF | TGTGCCATCAGTGAGTCGGAGGGATCCTACGAGCAGTACTTC
TRBJ2-1 | TRBD1 | TRBV5-1 | - | CASSYITGADEQFF | TGCGCCAGCAGCTACATAACAGGGGCCGATGAGCAGTTCTTC
TRBJ1-2 | - | TRBV5-1 | - | CASSLGEGSARDTF | TGCGCCAGCAGCTTGGGAGAGGGTTCGGCTAGAGACACCTTC
TRBJ1-2 | - | TRBV19 | - | CASRGAGRWANGYTF | TGTGCCAGTAGAGGGGCAGGACGTTGGGCGAATGGCTACACCTTC
TRBJ2-5 | TRBD2 | TRBV6-4 | - | CASSDEAASGGARPEETQYF | TGTGCCAGCAGTGACGAGGCGGCTAGCGGGGGGGCCCGGCCAGAAGAGACCCAGTACTTC
TRBJ2-5 | TRBD2 | TRBV5-6 | few | CASSAGGTDGMAQYF | TGTGCCAGCAGCGCGGGAGGGACTGATGGGATGGCCCAGTACTTC
TRBJ1-2 | TRBD1 | TRBV4-2 | - | CASSQVGTGLNPGYTF | TGTGCCAGCAGCCAAGTTGGGACAGGCTTGAACCCGGGCTACACCTTC
TRBJ2-5 | TRBD2 | TRBV4-1 | - | CASSQGPTSSGETQYF | TGCGCCAGCAGCCAAGGCCCGACTAGCTCAGGGGAGACCCAGTACTTC
TRBJ2-3 | TRBD1 | TRBV10-3 | - | CATSTGISTDTQYF | TGTGCCACCTCGACAGGGATTAGCACAGATACGCAGTATTTT
TRBJ1-4 | TRBD1 | TRBV19 | - | CASSGGQGEGKLFF | TGTGCCAGTAGTGGAGGGCAGGGGGAAGGAAAACTGTTTTTT
TRBJ1-2 | - | TRBV11-2 | - | CASSTRTVNYGYTF | TGTGCCAGCAGCACTCGGACAGTTAACTATGGCTACACCTTC
TRBJ2-7 | - | TRBV2 | - | CASSEGTAYEQYF | TGTGCCAGCAGTGAAGGGACAGCCTACGAGCAGTACTTC
TRBJ1-2 | - | TRBV18 | - | CASSPLAGQANYGYTF | TGTGCCAGCTCACCACTGGCCGGACAAGCTAACTATGGCTACACCTTC
TRBJ1-1 | - | TRBV18 | - | CASSAPGSPEAFF | TGTGCCAGCTCAGCCCCAGGATCTCCTGAAGCTTTCTTT